These 5 T cell receptor beta chains originate from one sample sequenced in a study of T cells in Graves' hyperthyroidism and ophthalmopathy. From RNA transcripts, TCR beta CDR3 regions were amplified. The HTBI set primed first-round TCR CDR3 RT-PCR. MiXCR was run by TCRdb on the multiplex PCR reads, yielding one entry per CDR3 protein. Among some 620,000 distinct CDR3 sequences listed, around 15% were seen once. Sample: blood. The receptors come from a woman in her twenties or thirties with Graves' hyperthyroidism.

This clonotype was observed a few times. This chain joins TRBV7-6 and TRBJ2-5, with 10 nucleotides matching TRBD1. CDR1 and CDR2 from the germline V gene are SGHVS and FNYEAQ. The CDR3 has 15 residues. Trimming cost V 4 bases and J 6 bases; bases outside gene matches: 8. CDR3 sequence: CASSSEGQGLQTQYF. CDR3 coding DNA: TGTGCCAGCAGCTCAGAGGGACAGGGGTTGCAGACCCAGTACTTC. Full variable domain (remainder filled in from reference TRBV7-6 and TRBJ2-5): GAGVSQSPRYKVTKRGQDVALRCDPISGHVSLYWYRQALGQGPEFLTYFNYEAQQDKSGLPNDRFSAERPEGSISTLTIQRTEQRDSAMYRCASSSEGQGLQTQYFGPGTRLLVL.

The V gene is TRBV10-1, the J gene TRBJ1-5, with unresolved D. The germline CDR1 and CDR2 sequences are WNHNN and SYGVQD (reference sequence). CDR3 length: 16 residues. V lost 8 bases, J lost 3 bases, and 20 bases lay in between. The CDR3 reads CASGWRVVLNNQPQHF. The CDR3, as DNA: TGCGCCAGCGGGTGGAGAGTTGTACTTAACAATCAGCCCCAGCATTTT.

J is TRBJ2-7 and V is TRBV20-1, with 8 bases aligning to TRBD2. The length of the CDR3 is 15 residues. Germline lookup yields CDR1 DFQATT and CDR2 SNEGSKA (reference sequence). V gave up 0 bases and J gave up 7 bases; unmatched junction bases: 11. This chain's CDR3 is CSAREGSGSGGEQYF. The CDR3 nucleotides read TGCAGTGCTAGAGAGGGGAGCGGGAGCGGGGGTGAGCAGTACTTC.

This clonotype was seen a handful of times. The chain carries TRBV19 and TRBJ2-2, with D hard to call. V lost 4 bases and J lost 9, with 6 bases in between. CDR3 length: 11 residues. The V gene's germline CDR1 is LNHDA and CDR2 SQIVND (reference sequence). The chain's CDR3 is CASSNDRELFF. The CDR3 nucleotides read TGTGCCAGTAGTAACGACCGGGAGCTGTTTTTT.

This clonotype was observed many times. V and J are TRBV3-1 and TRBJ2-2; 8 positions match TRBD1. CDR3 length: 18 residues. The V gene end was trimmed by 0 bases and the J gene end by 12 bases; junction bases not matched to a gene: 18. Per the germline V gene, CDR1 is LGHDT and CDR2 is YNNKEL (reference sequence). The CDR3 bases are TGTGCCAGCAGCCAAGAGAGAGCCGCTGGGACAGGAAGGAGGAAGCTGTTTTTT. This gives the protein CASSQERAAGTGRRKLFF.